The rows below give T cell receptor beta chains drawn from one sample of a study of human T cells and chemical hapten exposure. TCRdb reanalysed the RACE reads using MiXCR and keeps one entry per CDR3 protein. This table holds around 71,000 distinct CDR3 sequences, about 9.1% found once. The sample here was whole blood, taken in connection with sensitization to the hapten diphenylcyclopropenone (DPC). The receptors shown here come from a woman between 35 and 50 years old with alopecia areata. Some clones in this sample may be carry-over from other donors' samples. The CDR3 runs from the conserved cysteine through the conserved F or W. Each record gives: clone size, V gene, D gene, J gene, CDR3 protein, CDR3 DNA. D genes are given only for firm matches. The size entry is marked missing in some rows and otherwise reads once, few, many or a size class.

many,TRBV7-8,TRBD1,TRBJ2-2,CASRGGQGDTGELFF,TGTGCCAGCAGGGGGGGACAGGGGGACACCGGGGAGCTGTTTTTT
NA,TRBV11-2,TRBD1,TRBJ2-7,CASSFLRDRSYEQYF,TGTGCCAGCAGCTTTCTTAGGGACAGGTCCTACGAGCAGTACTTC
NA,TRBV4-2,NA,TRBJ2-7,CASSQLRTSEQYF,TGTGCCAGCAGCCAATTAAGGACAAGCGAGCAGTACTTC
many,TRBV14,NA,TRBJ2-3,CASSQGRGRTDTQYF,TGTGCCAGCAGCCAAGGGCGGGGTCGCACAGATACGCAGTATTTT
many,TRBV20-1,NA,TRBJ2-3,CSAFGSTDTQYF,TGCAGTGCTTTTGGTAGCACAGATACGCAGTATTTT
few,TRBV7-3,NA,TRBJ2-3,CASSLASTTDTQYF,TGTGCCAGCAGCTTAGCTAGCACAACAGATACGCAGTATTTT
many,TRBV12-3/TRBV12-4,TRBD1,TRBJ2-2,CASTGQGSTGELFF,TGTGCCAGCACCGGACAGGGTAGCACCGGGGAGCTGTTTTTT
many,TRBV6-5,TRBD1,TRBJ1-5,CASRRGTGINQPQHF,TGTGCCAGCAGACGGGGGACAGGGATCAATCAGCCCCAGCATTTT
many,TRBV10-1,TRBD1,TRBJ2-5,CASSDSRGQGMAEPWETQYF,TGCGCCAGCAGTGATAGCAGGGGACAGGGAATGGCGGAGCCCTGGGAGACCCAGTACTTC
many,TRBV25-1,TRBD1,TRBJ1-1,CASSDPQGGFDTEAFF,TGTGCCAGCAGTGACCCCCAGGGGGGTTTCGACACTGAAGCTTTCTTT
many,TRBV12-3/TRBV12-4,NA,TRBJ1-6,CASSPGNNSPLHF,TGTGCCAGCAGTCCCGGGAATAATTCACCCCTCCACTTT
few,TRBV19,NA,TRBJ1-1,CASRDRHGMNTEAFF,TGTGCCAGTAGGGACAGACACGGCATGAACACTGAAGCTTTCTTT
many,TRBV5-4,TRBD1,TRBJ2-6,CASSGDRGSSGANVLTF,TGTGCCAGCAGCGGGGACAGGGGCAGCTCTGGGGCCAACGTCCTGACTTTC
many,TRBV7-2,TRBD1,TRBJ2-7,CASSLIYTGDYEQYF,TGTGCCAGCAGCTTAATATATACAGGGGATTACGAGCAGTACTTC
many,TRBV7-2,NA,TRBJ1-2,CASSPDGRVAYGYTF,TGTGCCAGCAGCCCCGACGGAAGGGTGGCCTATGGCTACACCTTC
few,TRBV9,TRBD2,TRBJ2-2,CASSLTRRGGNTGELFF,TGTGCCAGCAGCCTGACCCGGCGGGGGGGCAACACCGGGGAGCTGTTTTTT
NA,TRBV7-6,NA,TRBJ2-1,CASSLRYNEQFF,TGTGCCAGCAGCTTAAGGTACAATGAGCAGTTCTTC
many,TRBV6-2/TRBV6-3,NA,TRBJ1-6,CASSYSADSRIQAPLHF,TGTGCCAGCAGTTACTCGGCGGACAGTCGCATTCAGGCACCCCTCCACTTT
many,TRBV11-1,NA,TRBJ2-4,CASSLAEAVNIQYF,TGTGCCAGCAGCTTAGCTGAGGCTGTAAACATTCAGTACTTC
NA,TRBV29-1,NA,TRBJ1-4,CSVVVGAANEKLFF,TGCAGCGTCGTGGTGGGGGCCGCTAATGAAAAACTGTTTTTT
NA,TRBV7-8,TRBD1,TRBJ1-6,CASSPYWTGYNSPLHF,TGTGCCAGCAGCCCTTATTGGACAGGGTATAATTCACCCCTCCACTTT
few,TRBV12-3/TRBV12-4,TRBD2,TRBJ2-3,CASSRTSGGARTDTQYF,TGTGCCAGCAGCCGGACTAGCGGGGGGGCCCGGACAGATACGCAGTATTTT
many,TRBV5-1,NA,TRBJ2-7,CASSLDVVRDWDYEQYF,TGCGCCAGCAGCTTGGATGTAGTCCGCGATTGGGACTACGAGCAGTACTTC
many,TRBV6-1,NA,TRBJ1-5,CASSENRITNQPQHF,TGTGCCAGCAGTGAGAACAGGATTACGAATCAGCCCCAGCATTTT
few,TRBV7-2,NA,TRBJ2-1,CASTPGAASYNEQFF,TGTGCCAGCACCCCTGGGGCCGCCTCCTACAATGAGCAGTTCTTC
NA,TRBV11-2,NA,TRBJ2-2,CASTPGFANTGELFF,TGTGCCAGCACCCCCGGGTTCGCGAACACCGGGGAGCTGTTTTTT
many,TRBV5-1,NA,TRBJ1-4,CASSLYWTTNEKLFF,TGCGCCAGCAGCTTATATTGGACAACTAATGAAAAACTGTTTTTT
few,TRBV30,TRBD2,TRBJ2-4,CAWSVRGGQKNIQYF,TGTGCCTGGAGTGTACGCGGGGGGCAGAAAAACATTCAGTACTTC
few,TRBV4-2,TRBD1,TRBJ1-1,CASSQLSGTGGIGTEAFF,TGTGCCAGCAGCCAATTGTCCGGGACAGGGGGAATCGGCACTGAAGCTTTCTTT
many,TRBV7-6,NA,TRBJ2-5,CASSLEGGIKTQYF,TGTGCCAGCAGCTTAGAAGGCGGTATTAAGACCCAGTACTTC
many,TRBV20-1,NA,TRBJ1-5,CSARDSEYQPQHF,TGCAGTGCTAGAGATTCGGAGTATCAGCCCCAGCATTTT
many,TRBV12-3/TRBV12-4,NA,TRBJ2-1,CASSNDGGGTYNEQFF,TGTGCCAGCAGCAACGACGGCGGGGGCACCTACAATGAGCAGTTCTTC
many,TRBV4-1,TRBD1,TRBJ1-2,CASSQEGTGHIGYTF,TGCGCCAGCAGCCAAGAAGGGACAGGTCATATAGGCTACACCTTC
NA,TRBV6-1,TRBD1,TRBJ2-1,CASSEWDRVYNEQFF,TGTGCCAGCAGTGAATGGGACAGGGTTTACAATGAGCAGTTCTTC
NA,TRBV20-1,NA,TRBJ1-5,CSARDGYWRPQHF,TGCAGTGCTAGAGACGGTTACTGGCGGCCCCAGCATTTT
many,TRBV4-3,NA,TRBJ1-1,CASSYAWGALNTEAFF,TGCGCCAGCAGCTACGCTTGGGGGGCCCTGAACACTGAAGCTTTCTTT
many,TRBV7-2,TRBD1,TRBJ1-3,CATRQGGGNTIYF,TGTGCCACCAGACAGGGAGGTGGAAACACCATATATTTT
few,TRBV3-1,NA,TRBJ1-2,CASSHRSAGGYTF,TGTGCCAGCAGCCACAGATCAGCGGGAGGCTACACCTTC
many,TRBV5-1,NA,TRBJ1-2,CASSLTQHYGYTF,TGCGCCAGCAGCTTGACCCAGCACTATGGCTACACCTTC
NA,TRBV5-1,NA,TRBJ2-5,CASSLGVGETQYF,TGCGCCAGCAGCTTGGGCGTAGGCGAGACTCAGTACTTC
many,TRBV24-1,NA,TRBJ2-3,CATSDWGRTDTQYF,TGTGCCACCAGTGATTGGGGACGCACAGATACGCAGTATTTT
many,TRBV7-6,TRBD2,TRBJ2-5,CASSSGLAGGRTQYF,TGTGCCAGCAGCTCCGGACTAGCGGGGGGGCGGACCCAGTACTTC
many,TRBV4-3,NA,TRBJ1-3,CASSQGIGYSGNTIYF,TGCGCCAGCAGCCAAGGAATCGGATACTCTGGAAACACCATATATTTT
medium-sized,TRBV7-2,TRBD2,TRBJ2-1,CASSLGAGTRVNEQFF,TGTGCCAGCAGCTTAGGGGCCGGGACTAGGGTGAATGAGCAGTTCTTC
many,TRBV7-6,NA,TRBJ2-5,CASSWRIVQETQYF,TGTGCCAGCAGCTGGAGAATTGTACAAGAGACCCAGTACTTC
NA,TRBV20-1,NA,TRBJ2-3,CSANHEKVTTDTQYF,TGCAGTGCTAACCACGAGAAGGTGACCACAGATACGCAGTATTTT
many,TRBV7-2,NA,TRBJ1-2,CASRPGRKGYTF,TGTGCCAGCAGGCCAGGCAGAAAAGGCTACACCTTC
NA,TRBV5-1,NA,TRBJ1-4,CASSDEKLFF,TGCGCCAGCAGCGATGAAAAACTGTTTTTT
NA,TRBV5-4,TRBD1,TRBJ2-3,CASSWETGVDTQYF,TGTGCCAGCAGCTGGGAGACAGGGGTCGATACGCAGTATTTT
many,TRBV5-6,NA,TRBJ2-7,CASSPLGGRISYEQYF,TGTGCCAGCAGCCCACTAGGGGGACGGATATCCTACGAGCAGTACTTC
many,TRBV18,NA,TRBJ1-2,CASSPPGPLAMIDGYTF,TGTGCCAGCTCACCACCAGGGCCCCTCGCCATGATAGATGGCTACACCTTC
many,TRBV2,NA,TRBJ1-2,CASSAGQINYGYTF,TGTGCCAGCAGTGCCGGGCAGATTAACTATGGCTACACCTTC
few,TRBV20-1,NA,TRBJ1-5,CSAARGPQPQHF,TGCAGTGCTGCTCGGGGACCTCAGCCCCAGCATTTT
many,TRBV5-1,TRBD1,TRBJ2-3,CASKTGGGDTQYF,TGCGCCAGTAAGACAGGGGGCGGAGATACGCAGTATTTT